These 28 T cell receptor beta chains were sequenced from one sample in a study of CD8+CD57+ T cells in acquired aplastic anemia. Genomic DNA templated the TCR beta VDJ and CDR3 profiling. In TCRdb, the reads were re-called with MiXCR into one record per CDR3 protein. This repertoire shows some 240,000 distinct CDR3 sequences, almost 35% found once; its top ten account for around 1.1%. Material: sorted CD4+, CD8+, or CD8+CD57+ T cells (not recorded which) from PBMCs. The receptors derive from a human donor in good health, serving as a control.

As concerns this clonotype: A much larger clone differs by one base, so this may be a read error. The gene calls are TRBV20-1 and TRBJ2-5, with D unresolved. With 8 bases removed from V and 7 bases from J, the gap between germline ends came to 14 bases. Germline CDR1 reads DFQATT; CDR2 reads SNEGSKA (reference sequence). This CDR3 comprises 11 residues. In DNA form, the CDR3 reads TGCAGTTTCCTGTTGTTGGGGACCCAGTACTTC. It is translated as CSFLLLGTQYF.

This clonotype was seen many times. V gene TRBV7-6 combines with J gene TRBJ2-5, with TRBD2 matching 10 bases. From germline, CDR1 is SGHVS and CDR2 FNYEAQ. V gave up 5 bases and J gave up 4 bases; unmatched junction bases: 4. The CDR3 has 14 amino acids. The CDR3: CASSAGLAVETQYF. The CDR3, as DNA: TGTGCCAGCAGCGCCGGACTAGCGGTAGAGACCCAGTACTTC. The whole variable domain, filled in from reference TRBV7-6 and TRBJ2-5, reads GAGVSQSPRYKVTKRGQDVALRCDPISGHVSLYWYRQALGQGPEFLTYFNYEAQQDKSGLPNDRFSAERPEGSISTLTIQRTEQRDSAMYRCASSAGLAVETQYFGPGTRLLVL.

The chain combines TRBV4-1 with TRBJ2-7; TRBD1 matches 8 bases. Germline-derived CDR1 and CDR2 are MGHRA and YSYEKL. This CDR3 comprises 13 residues. The V gene end was trimmed by 0 bases and the J gene end by 5 bases; junction bases not matched to a gene: 0. The CDR3 reads CASSQEDRDEQYF. The CDR3 nucleotides are TGCGCCAGCAGCCAAGAGGACAGGGACGAGCAGTACTTC.

As to this clonotype: A much larger clone differs from this one at a single base, so this may be a read error. The chain joins TRBV6-1 to TRBJ2-7, with 9 positions matching TRBD2. The CDR3 spans 15 residues. Germline loops: CDR1 MNHNS, CDR2 SASEGT. CDR3 in DNA: TGTGCCAGCACCGTCGGCGGGGGGGCCTCCCACGAGCAGTACTTC. Amino acids: CASTVGGGASHEQYF.

The CDR3 here is CASSSLPGLAGVYEQFF. The CDR3 DNA reads TGTGCCAGCAGCTCACTCCCCGGACTAGCGGGAGTTTATGAGCAGTTCTTC. V is TRBV7-9 and J is TRBJ2-1; TRBD2 matches at 13 bases. The V segment lost 4 bases and the J segment 8 bases; nucleotides outside the gene matches: 11. The CDR3 has 17 amino acids. Per the germline V gene, CDR1 is SEHNR and CDR2 is FQNEAQ (reference sequence).

The V gene is TRBV4-3, the J gene TRBJ2-1; tentatively, D is TRBD2 (6 bases). The CDR3 loop spans 15 amino acids. The V gene lost 0 bases and the J gene lost 10 bases, with 16 bases spanning the gap. CDR1 is LGHNA, CDR2 YSLEER, per germline. CDR3 nucleotide sequence: TGCGCCAGCAGCCAAGATCACGGGAGTTCCTACGAGCAGTTCTTC. Translation: CASSQDHGSSYEQFF.

This clonotype has a count of ten or more. The chain couples TRBV10-3 to TRBJ2-7; D possibly corresponds to TRBD2 (6 bases). V dropped 7 bases and J dropped 2 bases, with 18 bases sitting between them. Germline V CDR1 and CDR2: ENHRY, SYGVKD. This CDR3 spans 15 amino acids. CDR3 region: CAIMDTGERAYEQYF. For the CDR3, the DNA is TGTGCCATCATGGATACGGGGGAGAGAGCCTACGAGCAGTACTTC.

The rearrangement uses TRBV19 and TRBJ1-4, with 7 bases aligning to TRBD1. Germline CDR1 reads LNHDA; CDR2 reads SQIVND (reference sequence). The CDR3 extends over 13 amino acids. Losses at the gene ends were 5 bases for V and 7 bases for J; bases not matched to a gene: 4. CDR3 DNA: TGTGCCAGTAGTCCTACAGGGGCTGAAAAACTGTTTTTT. Protein: CASSPTGAEKLFF.

This clonotype was found many times. This chain joins TRBV20-1 and TRBJ1-1, with TRBD1 matching over 7 bases. This CDR3 region has 14 residues. The germline gives CDR1 DFQATT, CDR2 SNEGSKA (reference sequence). Losses at the gene ends were 1 base for V and 4 bases for J; bases not matched to a gene: 6. DNA of the CDR3: TGCAGTGCTAGAGGCCCGGGGACAGTCACTGAAGCTTTCTTT. Amino acid sequence: CSARGPGTVTEAFF.

The V call is TRBV12-5, the J call TRBJ2-6; 8 nucleotides align to TRBD1. CDR1 is LGHNT and CDR2 is FRNRAP in the germline V gene. V was pared by 0 bases and J by 2 bases, with 12 bases of the junction left unmatched. This CDR3 contains 20 residues. Here the CDR3 reads CASGLVRPGGDPPGANVLTF. Written as DNA, the CDR3 is TGTGCTAGTGGTTTGGTACGGCCAGGGGGCGATCCTCCTGGGGCCAACGTCCTGACTTTC.

V and J are TRBV5-1 and TRBJ1-1, with D possibly TRBD1 on 6 matching bases. Germline V gives CDR1 SGHRS, CDR2 YFSETQ. V was pared by 4 bases and J by 1 base, with 14 bases between. This CDR3 has 15 amino acids. CDR3 DNA: TGCGCCAGCAGCCTGGATATGGGACAGAACACTGAAGCTTTCTTT. Its translation: CASSLDMGQNTEAFF.

In this sample, this clonotype turned up many times. The chain employs TRBV7-2 and TRBJ1-2, with D possibly TRBD1 on 5 matching bases. The CDR3 contains 15 residues. The germline V and J ends were trimmed by 5 bases and 2 bases, with 15 bases remaining between them. Germline V lookup: CDR1 SGHTA, CDR2 FQGNSA. This CDR3 is CASSPSRGGNYGYTF. In nucleotides, the CDR3 is TGTGCCAGCAGCCCCTCGAGGGGCGGCAACTATGGCTACACCTTC.

The rearrangement uses TRBV25-1 and TRBJ2-7, with 7 bases matching TRBD2. With V trimmed by 6 bases and J by 6 bases, 8 bases remained unmatched. Germline V lookup: CDR1 MGHDK, CDR2 SYGVNS. This CDR3 comprises 13 residues. This CDR3 reads CASSIRGVSEQYF. Written as DNA, the CDR3 is TGTGCCAGCAGCATCCGGGGGGTTAGCGAGCAGTACTTC.

This clonotype was seen a single time. The chain carries TRBV5-4 and TRBJ2-6; possibly TRBD1 for D (5 bases). Trimming took off 0 bases at V and 0 bases at J, with 7 bases between the two ends. Germline V gene lookup returns CDR1 SGHNT and CDR2 YYREEE (reference sequence). CDR3 length: 16 residues. CDR3 DNA sequence: TGTGCCAGCAGCTTGGGGGGCTTCTCTGGGGCCAACGTCCTGACTTTC. Translated: CASSLGGFSGANVLTF.

This clonotype has a handful of counts. The J gene is TRBJ1-3, the V gene TRBV4-1, with D perhaps TRBD1 (6 bases). The germline V gene encodes CDR1 MGHRA and CDR2 YSYEKL. The length of the CDR3 is 15 residues. V dropped 0 bases and J dropped 4 bases, with 10 bases sitting between them. The CDR3 DNA is TGCGCCAGCAGCCAAGAGGACAGAGAGGGAAACACCATATATTTT. Encoded protein: CASSQEDREGNTIYF.

The rearrangement links TRBV6-2 or TRBV6-3 to TRBJ2-1, with D perhaps matching TRBD1 (5 bases). The CDR3 contains 14 residues. The germline gives CDR1 MNHEY, CDR2 SVGEGT. V was cut by 2 bases and J by 7 bases, with 12 bases left in between. The CDR3 sequence: CASSYTQGWNEQFF. The CDR3 nucleotides are TGTGCCAGCAGTTACACGCAGGGTTGGAATGAGCAGTTCTTC.

The chain combines TRBV20-1 with TRBJ1-3; D call uncertain. CDR1 and CDR2 from the germline V gene are DFQATT and SNEGSKA (reference sequence). The length of the CDR3 is 14 residues. V lost 3 bases to trimming and J lost 0 bases, with 9 bases between them. The DNA of the CDR3 is TGCAGTGCTAGCGACAAAAGCTCTGGAAACACCATATATTTT. This gives the protein CSASDKSSGNTIYF.

This clonotype was detected many times. V and J are TRBV20-1 and TRBJ2-3; D gene uncertain. Germline V gene lookup returns CDR1 DFQATT and CDR2 SNEGSKA (reference sequence). The CDR3 is 11 residues long. Trimming pared 4 bases from V and 6 bases from J, leaving 8 bases between. CDR3 nucleotides: TGCAGTGCTAAGAGCTTGGATACGCAGTATTTT. It translates to CSAKSLDTQYF.

A note on this clonotype: Since a much larger clone is just one base distant, this may be a read error. The gene calls are TRBV19 and TRBJ2-1, with D possibly being TRBD2 (5 bases). V lost 5 bases to trimming and J lost 0 bases, with 11 bases between them. The CDR3 spans 15 residues. Germline CDR1 LNHDA, CDR2 SQIVND (reference sequence). The CDR3 reads CASSVDGDSYNEQFF. DNA for the CDR3: TGTGCCAGTAGTGTGGACGGGGACTCCTACAATGAGCAGTTCTTC.

This clonotype showed up many times. This chain uses TRBV19 with TRBJ1-1; D gene unclear. This CDR3 region has 12 residues. V gave up 6 bases and J gave up 1 base, with 6 bases separating them. Germline lookup yields CDR1 LNHDA and CDR2 SQIVND (reference sequence). The CDR3 region has the DNA TGTGCCAGTAGGCTAGGGAACACTGAAGCTTTCTTT. Its protein product is CASRLGNTEAFF.

In regard to this clonotype: The conserved final phenylalanine or tryptophan is absent from the CDR3, which likely points to a read error. It is unclear where the CDR3 begins or ends on the DNA, so no DNA is shown, and the CDR3 is as TCRdb lists it. The V gene is TRBV7-9, the J gene TRBJ2-7; TRBD1, the D gene given by the table, was not confirmed from the DNA. Germline CDR1 SEHNR, CDR2 FQNEAQ (reference sequence). 15 amino acids form the CDR3, both terminal residues included. The CDR3 region is CASSRGQGITYEQNL.

The chain carries TRBV5-8 and TRBJ2-7; D is perhaps TRBD1 or TRBD2 (6 bases each). The V gene lost 4 bases and the J gene lost 7 bases, with 24 bases spanning the gap. There are 16 residues in the CDR3. From germline, CDR1 is SGHTS and CDR2 YDEGEE. The CDR3 here is CASSPGAGTWELEQYF. The CDR3 region has the DNA TGTGCCAGCAGCCCAGGGGCGGGGACTTGGGAGTTGGAGCAGTACTTC.

V usage is TRBV29-1 and J usage is TRBJ2-7; 15 nucleotides agree with TRBD2. The CDR3 spans 16 residues. With 3 bases clipped from V and 5 bases from J, the junction kept 8 bases outside the gene matches. Germline V gives CDR1 SQVTM, CDR2 ANQGSEA. CDR3 protein: CSVEGPGLAGGNEQYF. CDR3 sequence (DNA): TGCAGCGTTGAGGGACCAGGACTAGCGGGGGGGAACGAGCAGTACTTC.

CDR3 loop: CASSYLGHLNTEAFF. DNA of the CDR3: TGTGCCAGCAGTTACCTCGGACACTTGAACACTGAAGCTTTCTTT. The genes are TRBV6-5 and TRBJ1-1, with D possibly TRBD1 on 5 matching bases. Germline assignment: CDR1 MNHEY and CDR2 SVGAGI. The CDR3 is made up of 15 amino acids. Trimming took off 2 bases at V and 0 bases at J, with 10 bases between the two ends.

The V and J genes are TRBV7-9 and TRBJ1-5; 7 bases are shared with TRBD1. With 7 bases clipped from V and 9 bases from J, the junction kept 12 bases outside the gene matches. CDR3 length: 14 residues. Germline V gene lookup returns CDR1 SEHNR and CDR2 FQNEAQ (reference sequence). CDR3 coding DNA: TGTGCCAGCACTTCCCGGGACAGTGGAGCGCCCCAGCATTTT. This codes for CASTSRDSGAPQHF. Complete variable domain (other parts from reference TRBV7-9 and TRBJ1-5): DTGVSQNPRHKITKRGQNVTFRCDPISEHNRLYWYRQTLGQGPEFLTYFQNEAQLEKSRLLSDRFSAERPKGSFSTLEIQRTEQGDSAMYLCASTSRDSGAPQHFGDGTRLSIL.

In this sample, this clonotype turned up many times. The chain carries TRBV4-2 and TRBJ2-6; the D gene is possibly TRBD1 (6 bases). This CDR3 contains 16 residues. CDR1 is LGHNA, CDR2 YNFKEQ, per germline. The V end was cut by 3 bases, the J end by 3 bases, with 12 bases between. The DNA of the CDR3 is TGTGCCAGCAGCCAGCTTACAGGGAGTGGGGCCAACGTCCTGACTTTC. As protein: CASSQLTGSGANVLTF.

The chain combines TRBV4-2 with TRBJ1-1; D is uncertain. Germline CDR1 is LGHNA and CDR2 is YNFKEQ. The CDR3 covers 17 residues. Trimming left V 4 bases short and J 5 bases short, with 23 bases between. CDR3 in amino acids: CASSRDPYNTRWTEAFF. The CDR3 DNA follows: TGTGCCAGCAGCCGAGATCCCTATAATACGCGGTGGACTGAAGCTTTCTTT.

The sample holds a few counts of this clonotype. A much larger clone differs from this one at a single base, so this may be a read error. V and J are TRBV6-1 and TRBJ2-1; 10 bases are a match to TRBD1. The CDR3 consists of 14 residues. Looked up from germline, CDR1 is MNHNS and CDR2 is SASEGT. Trimming took 7 bases from V and 10 from J; bases not matched to a gene: 10. In DNA form, the CDR3 reads TGTGCCAGCACCGGGACAGGGGCCTCCTACGAGCAGTTCTTC. As protein: CASTGTGASYEQFF.